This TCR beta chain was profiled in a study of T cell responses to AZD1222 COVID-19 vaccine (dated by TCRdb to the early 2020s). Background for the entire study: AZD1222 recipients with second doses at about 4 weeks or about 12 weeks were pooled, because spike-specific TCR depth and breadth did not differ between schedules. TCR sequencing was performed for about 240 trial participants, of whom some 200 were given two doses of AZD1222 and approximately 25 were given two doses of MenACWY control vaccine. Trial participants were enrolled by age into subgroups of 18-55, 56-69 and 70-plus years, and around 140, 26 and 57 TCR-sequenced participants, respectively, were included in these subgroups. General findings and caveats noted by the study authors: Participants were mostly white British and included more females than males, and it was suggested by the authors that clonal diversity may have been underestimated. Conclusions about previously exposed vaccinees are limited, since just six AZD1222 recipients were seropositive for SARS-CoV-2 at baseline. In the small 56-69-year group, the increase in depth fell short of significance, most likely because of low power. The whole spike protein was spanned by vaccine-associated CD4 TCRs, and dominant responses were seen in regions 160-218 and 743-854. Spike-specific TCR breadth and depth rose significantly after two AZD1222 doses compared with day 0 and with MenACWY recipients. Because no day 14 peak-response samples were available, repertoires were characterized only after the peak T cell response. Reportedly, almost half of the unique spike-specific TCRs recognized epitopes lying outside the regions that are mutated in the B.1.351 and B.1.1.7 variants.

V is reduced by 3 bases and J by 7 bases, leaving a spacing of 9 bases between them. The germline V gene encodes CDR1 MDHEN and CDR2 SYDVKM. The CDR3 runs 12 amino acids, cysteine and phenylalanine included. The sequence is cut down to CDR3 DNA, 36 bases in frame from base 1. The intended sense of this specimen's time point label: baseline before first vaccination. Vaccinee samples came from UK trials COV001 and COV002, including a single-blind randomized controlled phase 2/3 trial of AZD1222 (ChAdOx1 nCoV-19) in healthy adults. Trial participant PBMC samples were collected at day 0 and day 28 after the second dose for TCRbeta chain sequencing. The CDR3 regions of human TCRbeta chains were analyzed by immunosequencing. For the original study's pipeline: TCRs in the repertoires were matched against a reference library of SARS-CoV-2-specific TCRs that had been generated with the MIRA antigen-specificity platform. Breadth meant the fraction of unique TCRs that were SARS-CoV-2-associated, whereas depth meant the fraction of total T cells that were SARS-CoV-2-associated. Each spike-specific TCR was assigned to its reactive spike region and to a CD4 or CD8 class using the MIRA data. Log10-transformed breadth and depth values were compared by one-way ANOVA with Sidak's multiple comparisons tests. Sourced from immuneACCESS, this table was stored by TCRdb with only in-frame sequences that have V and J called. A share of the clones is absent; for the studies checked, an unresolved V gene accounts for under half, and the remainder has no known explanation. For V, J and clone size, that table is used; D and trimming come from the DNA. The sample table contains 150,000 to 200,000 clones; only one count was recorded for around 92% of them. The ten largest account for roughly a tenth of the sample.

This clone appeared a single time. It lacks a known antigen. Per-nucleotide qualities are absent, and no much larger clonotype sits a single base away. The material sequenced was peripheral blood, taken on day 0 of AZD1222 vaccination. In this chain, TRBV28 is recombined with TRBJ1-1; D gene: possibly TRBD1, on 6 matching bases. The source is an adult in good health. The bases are TGTGCCAGCAGTTTTTCACAGGGTGAAGCTTTCTTT. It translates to CASSFSQGEAFF.